The 24 T cell receptor beta chains presented below share a single source sample, sequenced in a study of T cell responses to AZD1222 COVID-19 vaccine. The protocol was immunoSEQ multiplex PCR, while the TCRdb copy is restricted to in-frame clones and leaves out a portion. The sample lists 200,000 or so clones; 80% to 90% were seen once. Sequencing used peripheral blood, obtained on day 0 of AZD1222 vaccination. These receptors were taken from an adult in good health.

The J gene is TRBJ2-7, the V gene TRBV18, with unresolved D. With 3 bases removed from V and 3 bases from J, the gap between germline ends came to 12 bases. The CDR3 runs 14 residues. Germline V gene sequence: CDR1 KGHSH, CDR2 LQKENI. The CDR3: CASSPERLNYEQYF. The CDR3 DNA follows: TGTGCCAGCTCACCTGAAAGACTGAACTACGAGCAGTACTTC.

In this sample, this clone turned up once. The V and J genes are TRBV6-1 and TRBJ2-1; D might be TRBD2 (6 bases). CDR3 length equals 18 residues. Trimming shortened V by 3 bases and J by 7 bases, and 25 bases separated the two germline ends. The germline V gene encodes CDR1 MNHNS and CDR2 SASEGT. The CDR3 sequence is CASSDNEWGVQITNEQFF. The CDR3 nucleotides are TGTGCCAGCAGTGATAACGAGTGGGGGGTCCAAATCACAAATGAGCAGTTCTTC.

This clone has a single count. The chain has TRBV20-1 and TRBJ1-1; no reliable D call. V lost 7 bases, J lost 1 base, and 7 bases lay in between. Germline assignment: CDR1 DFQATT and CDR2 SNEGSKA (reference sequence). This CDR3 comprises 11 residues. CDR3 amino acids: CSEFGNTEAFF. CDR3 nucleotide sequence: TGCAGTGAGTTTGGGAACACTGAAGCTTTCTTT.

The genes are TRBV18 and TRBJ2-2; 13 nucleotides align to TRBD2. Germline V gene lookup returns CDR1 KGHSH and CDR2 LQKENI. V dropped 6 bases and J dropped 6; count of bases not matched to a gene: 7. This CDR3 region has 16 residues. In nucleotides, the CDR3 is TGTGCCAGCTCCGGGACTAGCGGGATTTCGGCCGGGGAGCTGTTTTTT. As protein: CASSGTSGISAGELFF.

The rearrangement uses TRBV5-1 and TRBJ2-3, with 8 bases lining up with TRBD1. Germline lookup yields CDR1 SGHRS and CDR2 YFSETQ. This CDR3 contains 14 residues. The junction had 4 bases not matched to a gene; V was cut back by 6 bases and J by 1 base. CDR3 nucleotide sequence: TGCGCCAGCATTCAGGGACAGGGCACAGATACGCAGTATTTT. It specifies CASIQGQGTDTQYF.

The chain employs TRBV30 and TRBJ2-7; D call uncertain. V was trimmed by 4 bases and J by 5 bases, leaving 9 bases between them. This CDR3 region has 11 residues. Germline loops: CDR1 GTSNPN, CDR2 SVGIG (reference sequence). The CDR3 loop is CAWTYRDEQYF. The CDR3 nucleotides are TGTGCCTGGACCTACCGAGACGAGCAGTACTTC. Supplemented by reference TRBV30 and TRBJ2-7, the full variable domain reads SQTIHQWPATLVQPVGSPLSLECTVEGTSNPNLYWYRQAAGRGLQLLFYSVGIGQISSEVPQNLSASRPQDRQFILSSKKLLLSDSGFYLCAWTYRDEQYFGPGTRLTVT.

This clone has a single count. This rearrangement joins TRBV18 to TRBJ2-1, with D perhaps matching TRBD1 or TRBD2 (5 bases each). Germline CDR1 KGHSH, CDR2 LQKENI. The CDR3 covers 16 residues. Trimming removed 1 base at V and 4 bases at J, with 14 bases between. The DNA of the CDR3 is TGTGCCAGCTCACCACTTGGGGACCCGGCGTACAATGAGCAGTTCTTC. Protein: CASSPLGDPAYNEQFF.

This chain uses TRBV5-1 with TRBJ1-2; possibly TRBD1 for D (6 bases). Germline V gives CDR1 SGHRS, CDR2 YFSETQ. CDR3 length: 12 amino acids. V lost 6 bases and J 4 bases, leaving 10 bases between the germline ends. Here the CDR3 reads CASTGGGYGYTF. CDR3 sequence (DNA): TGCGCCAGCACGGGAGGGGGCTATGGCTACACCTTC.

V and J are TRBV6-4 and TRBJ2-2; 7 bases agree with TRBD1. Germline V gene data show CDR1 as MRHNA and CDR2 as SNTAGT. The trim removed 8 bases at V and 0 bases at J, leaving 9 bases unmatched. CDR3 length: 16 residues. CDR3 DNA: TGTGCCAGCTCCAGACAGGGCCCGCCGAACACCGGGGAGCTGTTTTTT. Encoded protein: CASSRQGPPNTGELFF.

The chain has TRBV11-2 and TRBJ2-6, with no clear D. V lost 1 base and J 0 bases, leaving 10 bases between the germline ends. The CDR3 is 17 residues long. The germline gives CDR1 SGHAT, CDR2 FQNNGV. This chain's CDR3 is CASSLVPDSSGANVLTF. The DNA of the CDR3 is TGTGCCAGCAGCTTAGTTCCAGATAGCTCTGGGGCCAACGTCCTGACTTTC.

The chain couples TRBV3-1 (or the pseudogene TRBV3-2) to TRBJ2-2; D may correspond to TRBD1 or TRBD2 (5 bases each). The V gene's germline CDR1 is LGHDT and CDR2 YNNKEL (reference sequence). V dropped 2 bases and J dropped 2 bases, with 9 bases sitting between them. The CDR3 has 15 residues. The CDR3 spells CASSQNGANTGELFF. In nucleotides, the CDR3 is TGTGCCAGCAGCCAAAACGGGGCAAACACCGGGGAGCTGTTTTTT.

V and J are TRBV29-1 and TRBJ1-1; D gene unclear. CDR3 length equals 13 residues. Per the germline V gene, CDR1 is SQVTM and CDR2 is ANQGSEA. V was pared by 7 bases and J by 3 bases, with 15 bases between. DNA of the CDR3: TGCAGCGCCACCTCCTTGAAACACACTGAAGCTTTCTTT. Residues: CSATSLKHTEAFF.

The J gene is TRBJ2-7, the V gene TRBV2; D gene uncertain. V was cut by 3 bases and J by 0 bases, with 15 bases left in between. Looked up from germline, CDR1 is SNHLY and CDR2 is FYNNEI. This CDR3 comprises 16 residues. In DNA, the CDR3 is TGTGCCAGCAGTGAGTTCAGGTGGGGAAGCTCCTACGAGCAGTACTTC. The encoded protein is CASSEFRWGSSYEQYF.

This chain uses TRBV7-4 with TRBJ2-1; D call uncertain. This CDR3 comprises 12 residues. Trimming cost V 5 bases and J 7 bases, with 9 bases left between them. The germline gives CDR1 SGHVT, CDR2 SQSDAQ. The CDR3 loop is CASSRAVNEQFF. The CDR3 nucleotides read TGTGCCAGCAGCCGGGCAGTGAATGAGCAGTTCTTC.

This clone was seen a few times. The V call is TRBV6-1, the J call TRBJ1-5; weak D call: TRBD1 (5 bases). The CDR3 totals 16 residues. V lost 4 bases, J lost 5 bases, and 18 bases lay in between. Germline V gene sequence: CDR1 MNHNS, CDR2 SASEGT. This CDR3 is CASSGETAKGYQPQHF. The CDR3 DNA follows: TGTGCCAGCAGTGGGGAGACAGCCAAAGGGTATCAGCCCCAGCATTTT.

The V gene is TRBV3-1 (or the pseudogene TRBV3-2), the J gene TRBJ1-2; D remains ambiguous. Germline CDR1 is LGHDT and CDR2 is YNNKEL (reference sequence). This CDR3 is built from 12 residues. Between the trimmed V and J ends, which lost 2 bases and 7 bases, there was a span of 8 bases. For the CDR3, the DNA is TGTGCCAGCAGCCAAAAAGAAGCTGGCTACACCTTC. As protein: CASSQKEAGYTF.

This clone was seen just once. The chain joins TRBV24-1 to TRBJ2-7; possibly TRBD2 for D (6 bases). The CDR3 totals 15 residues. Germline V gives CDR1 KGHDR, CDR2 SFDVKD. The V gene lost 2 bases and the J gene lost 3 bases, with 13 bases spanning the gap. Written as DNA, the CDR3 is TGTGCCACCAGTGATTCCAGGTTGGGGGGCTACGAGCAGTACTTC. Amino acids: CATSDSRLGGYEQYF.

V gene TRBV2 combines with J gene TRBJ1-2, with unresolved D. The CDR3 loop spans 13 amino acids. Germline CDR1 and CDR2: SNHLY and FYNNEI. The V and J ends lost 7 bases and 1 base respectively, with 10 bases between them. The CDR3 sequence: CASTPEDNYGYTF. The CDR3 DNA is TGTGCCAGCACCCCAGAGGATAACTATGGCTACACCTTC. Using reference TRBV2 and TRBJ1-2 for the parts outside the CDR3, the full variable domain is EPEVTQTPSHQVTQMGQEVILRCVPISNHLYFYWYRQILGQKVEFLVSFYNNEISEKSEIFDDQFSVERPDGSNFTLKIRSTKLEDSAMYFCASTPEDNYGYTFGSGTRLTVV.

The rearrangement uses TRBV11-3 and TRBJ2-6; 11 nucleotides agree with TRBD2. The CDR3 runs 19 residues. Unmatched junction bases numbered 4, after V lost 0 bases and J lost 0 bases. Germline lookup yields CDR1 SGHNT and CDR2 YENEEA. This chain's CDR3 is CASSLELAGVFSGANVLTF. CDR3 DNA sequence: TGTGCCAGCAGCTTAGAACTAGCGGGGGTGTTCTCTGGGGCCAACGTCCTGACTTTC.

The chain has TRBV6-2 or TRBV6-3 and TRBJ2-1; 7 nucleotides align to TRBD2. This CDR3 comprises 16 residues. V shed 0 bases and J 6 bases; nucleotides not matched to a gene: 8. Per germline, CDR1 MNHEY and CDR2 SVGEGT. The DNA for the CDR3 is TGTGCCAGCAGTTACTCGTGGCGGGAGCAGGGCAATGAGCAGTTCTTC. Translated: CASSYSWREQGNEQFF.

V gene TRBV12-3 or TRBV12-4 combines with J gene TRBJ2-3; the D is unclear. The CDR3 is 12 amino acids. V dropped 11 bases and J dropped 4 bases, with 13 bases sitting between them. The CDR3 nucleotides read TGTGCCTCCTCCGTCGTGGCAGATACGCAGTATTTT. Its protein product is CASSVVADTQYF.

The chain recombines TRBV30 with TRBJ2-7; 7 bases line up with TRBD2. The CDR3 contains 12 residues. With V trimmed by 4 bases and J by 1 base, 1 base remained unmatched. The V gene's germline CDR1 is GTSNPN and CDR2 SVGIG (reference sequence). CDR3 nucleotides: TGTGCCTGGACTAGCGGTTCCTACGAGCAGTACTTC. This translates into CAWTSGSYEQYF. Full variable domain (missing parts from reference TRBV30 and TRBJ2-7): SQTIHQWPATLVQPVGSPLSLECTVEGTSNPNLYWYRQAAGRGLQLLFYSVGIGQISSEVPQNLSASRPQDRQFILSSKKLLLSDSGFYLCAWTSGSYEQYFGPGTRLTVT.

The genes are TRBV28 and TRBJ2-1; D may match TRBD1 or TRBD2 (5 bases each). Germline assignment: CDR1 MDHEN and CDR2 SYDVKM. V lost 6 bases and J 4 bases, leaving 16 bases between the germline ends. The CDR3 is made up of 15 amino acids. CDR3: CASSSSGAAYNEQFF. The CDR3 DNA follows: TGTGCCAGCAGCTCCTCCGGGGCCGCTTACAATGAGCAGTTCTTC. The variable domain in full, with the rest retrieved from reference TRBV28 and TRBJ2-1, is DVKVTQSSRYLVKRTGEKVFLECVQDMDHENMFWYRQDPGLGLRLIYFSYDVKMKEKGDIPEGYSVSREKKERFSLILESASTNQTSMYLCASSSSGAAYNEQFFGPGTRLTVL.

The chain joins TRBV4-1 to TRBJ2-1; the D gene could be TRBD1 or TRBD2 (5 bases each). The CDR3 runs to 17 residues. CDR1 and CDR2 (germline): MGHRA, YSYEKL. V was shortened by 1 base and J by 0 bases, with 13 bases between the two germline ends. This CDR3 reads CASSQVVGATSYNEQFF. The CDR3 region has the DNA TGCGCCAGCAGCCAAGTTGTCGGGGCGACCTCCTACAATGAGCAGTTCTTC.